The text below deals with one T cell receptor beta chain. The sample comes from a study of control samples from healthy donors and cancer patients. Germline V gene sequence: CDR1 SGHNT, CDR2 YENEEA. Trimming removed 0 bases from V and 7 bases from J, with 9 bases in between. The CDR3 totals 13 residues. The method was immunoSEQ multiplex PCR; TCRdb's version includes in-frame clones alone and lacks a portion of them. The data hold about 140,000 clones, with roughly nine tenths observed a single time. This chain uses TRBV11-3 with TRBJ1-1; D perhaps matches TRBD1 (5 bases). The sequence was collected from a woman aged 25 to 39 in good health. Sequenced input: blood. The CDR3 loop is CASSLDGTGEAFF. As DNA, the CDR3 is TGTGCCAGCAGCTTAGATGGGACGGGTGAAGCTTTCTTT.